The clone carrying this T cell receptor beta chain appeared many times. Its specificity is unknown. In the source study's methods: CDR3 differences across clinicopathological groups were used to build a distant-metastasis classifier for papillary thyroid cancer. Through MiXCR, TCRdb re-clonotyped the PCR reads. The V and J calls reflect TCRdb's pipeline rather than the authors' work. Of under 100,000 clones in the sample, roughly 8.6% were seen once. Patients underwent thyroid surgery, and none had received any treatment before it. The entry originates in a study of metastatic and nonmetastatic thyroid tumors. Germline V lookup: CDR1 SNHLY, CDR2 FYNNEI. V lost 5 bases and J lost 6; bases outside the gene matches: 8. The length of the CDR3 is 15 residues. Study conclusions and caveats: Benign nodules reportedly had significantly lower TCR beta diversity than malignant thyroid tumors in blood and tumor.

The gene calls are TRBV2 and TRBJ2-1; 9 bases align to TRBD2. Source material: blood. The TCR sequence derives from a female donor with papillary thyroid cancer or a benign thyroid nodule (not recorded which). Some clones in this sample may be carry-over from other donors' samples. CDR3 sequence (DNA): TGTGCCAGCAGTCCCTTAGCGGGGGTAGGCAATGAGCAGTTCTTC. Translated, it gives CASSPLAGVGNEQFF.